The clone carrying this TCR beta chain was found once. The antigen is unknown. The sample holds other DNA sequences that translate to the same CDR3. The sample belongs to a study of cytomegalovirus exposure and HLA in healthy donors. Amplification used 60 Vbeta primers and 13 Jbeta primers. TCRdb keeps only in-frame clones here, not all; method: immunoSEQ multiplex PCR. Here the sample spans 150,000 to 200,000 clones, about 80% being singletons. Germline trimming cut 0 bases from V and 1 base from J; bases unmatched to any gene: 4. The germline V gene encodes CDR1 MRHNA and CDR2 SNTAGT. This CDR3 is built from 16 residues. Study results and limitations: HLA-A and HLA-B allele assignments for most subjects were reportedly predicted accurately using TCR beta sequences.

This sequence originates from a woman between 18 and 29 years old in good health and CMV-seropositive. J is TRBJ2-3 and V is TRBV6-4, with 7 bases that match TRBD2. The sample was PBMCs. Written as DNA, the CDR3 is TGTGCCAGCAGTGACTCTTCGGGGGGAGGCACAGATACGCAGTATTTT. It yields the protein CASSDSSGGGTDTQYF.